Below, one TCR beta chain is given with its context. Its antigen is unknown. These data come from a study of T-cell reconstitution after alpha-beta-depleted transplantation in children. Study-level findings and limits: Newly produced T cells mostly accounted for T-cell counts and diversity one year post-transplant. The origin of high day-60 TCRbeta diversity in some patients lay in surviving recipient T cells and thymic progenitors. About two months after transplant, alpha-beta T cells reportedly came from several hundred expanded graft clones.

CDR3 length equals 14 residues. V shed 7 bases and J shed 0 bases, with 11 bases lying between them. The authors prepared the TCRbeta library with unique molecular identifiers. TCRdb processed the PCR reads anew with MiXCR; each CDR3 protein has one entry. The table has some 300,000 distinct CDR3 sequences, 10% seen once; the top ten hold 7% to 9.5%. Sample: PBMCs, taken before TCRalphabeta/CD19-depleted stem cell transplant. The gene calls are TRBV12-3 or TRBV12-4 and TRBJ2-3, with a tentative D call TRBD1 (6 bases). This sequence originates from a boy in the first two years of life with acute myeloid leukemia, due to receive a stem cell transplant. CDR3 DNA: TGTGCCAGCACCCCAGGGGCCAGCACAGATACGCAGTATTTT. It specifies CASTPGASTDTQYF.